This paragraph reports one T cell receptor (beta chain). The germline V gene encodes CDR1 SGHVS and CDR2 FQNEAQ. V lost 5 bases to trimming and J lost 0 bases, with 11 bases between them. There are 14 residues in the CDR3. Generated by immunoSEQ multiplex PCR, the TCRdb table keeps only in-frame clones and is missing some. The table shows about 660,000 clones, with more than 75% occurring only once. This record comes from a study of shared T cell receptors in the human thymus. These same records also appear under a second study, on human thymus T cells.

The sequence came from a boy under two years old with a congenital heart defect. The chain carries TRBV7-8 and TRBJ2-7; TRBD1 might be the D (6 bases). Source material: thymocytes. The CDR3 DNA reads TGTGCCAGCAGCCCACGGACAGACTCCTACGAGCAGTACTTC. It specifies CASSPRTDSYEQYF.